These T cell receptor beta chains were read from a single sample in a study of T cells in Graves' hyperthyroidism and ophthalmopathy. MiXCR was run by TCRdb on the multiplex PCR reads, yielding one entry per CDR3 protein. The sample holds around 360,000 distinct CDR3 sequences, 13% to 15% seen once. Sequencing was done on a sample of blood. The receptors come from a woman aged 55-70 years with Graves' ophthalmopathy. Each CDR3 is given without its conserved first and last residue. Clone size is not always given. Where it is, it says once, few, many or a class for expanded clones.

clone size	J gene	V gene	CDR3 protein
-	TRBJ1-3	TRBV5-1	ASTSGGSSGNTIY
-	TRBJ2-6	TRBV19	ATKRSGANVLT
many	TRBJ1-2	TRBV3-1	ASSQSKGYT
many	TRBJ1-4	TRBV7-2	ASSKQGVPREKLF
-	TRBJ2-2	TRBV12-3/TRBV12-4	ASSYRGGTGELF
-	TRBJ2-6	TRBV6-8	ASSYSTYNSGANVLT
-	TRBJ1-2	TRBV4-1	ASSQGQENYGYT
many	TRBJ2-7	TRBV20-1	SAMGTGLYEQY
few	TRBJ2-5	TRBV10-1	ASSEGGQGQETQY
few	TRBJ2-7	TRBV5-5	ASRIGQGSALEQY
-	TRBJ1-5	TRBV4-1	ASSQDPSGGQPQH
-	TRBJ2-7	TRBV4-1	ASSPSGTGGLGGFEQY
-	TRBJ2-2	TRBV30	ASGTPANTGELF
many	TRBJ1-2	TRBV5-1	ASSSDRGRYGYT
-	TRBJ2-5	TRBV6-1	ASSPGLRQETQY
many	TRBJ2-5	TRBV5-1	ASTEPGQKETQY
-	TRBJ2-1	TRBV7-9	ASSSRLAAHYNEQF
few	TRBJ2-5	TRBV5-8	ASSPGKTLGTQETQY
-	TRBJ2-2	TRBV10-3	AINPRAGGGTGELF
-	TRBJ1-1	TRBV30	AGGRGPGSEAF
-	TRBJ2-1	TRBV12-3/TRBV12-4	ASSWTSGGNEQF
-	TRBJ1-2	TRBV6-1	ASRHGRIYGYT
-	TRBJ2-7	TRBV6-1	ASSRRARGRGEQY
few	TRBJ1-5	TRBV4-1	ASSQGWKGNQPQH
once	TRBJ2-1	TRBV6-6	ASSYSAGDSYNEQF
few	TRBJ2-6	TRBV6-1	ASSRQGAGANVLT
many	TRBJ2-7	TRBV28	ASSTPGRAPAYEQY
-	TRBJ2-7	TRBV7-6	ASSLSEGDEQY
-	TRBJ2-3	TRBV11-3	ASSTLGSGRTDTQY
few	TRBJ2-5	TRBV12-3/TRBV12-4	ASSSDWREDGEETQY